This TCR beta chain was found in a study of T cell repertoires in cytomegalovirus infection. Study information: TCR beta signatures that were public indicated CMV infection and matching HLA type. Regarding the study as a whole: It was HLA-C-restricted CMV-specific TCR beta clonotypes that dominated the response ex vivo. Cumulative frequency (of public TCR beta family members) identified carriers of CMV plus the relevant HLA.

This clonotype has only a few counts. Its antigen is still unknown. One entry per CDR3 protein, called by TCRdb with MiXCR from the reads. The repertoire holds about 530,000 distinct CDR3 sequences, less than 30% seen once, with about 13% in the top ten. The receptor was isolated from a human donor in good health (CMV status not recorded). Some clones in this sample may be carry-over from other donors' samples. Sequencing was done on a sample of PBMCs.

The DNA for the CDR3 is TGTGCCAGCATCGGAGGTGGATGGAACACTGAAGCTTTCTTT. It specifies CASIGGGWNTEAFF. This sequence joins TRBV6-1 and TRBJ1-1; no firm D call. Germline V CDR1 and CDR2: MNHNS, SASEGT. The V gene lost 7 bases and the J gene lost 1 base, with 13 bases spanning the gap. CDR3 length equals 14 residues.